This entry describes one T cell receptor beta chain. Its antigen is still unknown. This entry is derived from a study of T cells in Graves' hyperthyroidism and ophthalmopathy. Findings of the study overall: Most thyroid clonotypes expanded above 0.001 were also detected in blood.

Exclusion of a patient resulted from uncontrolled infection, other autoimmune disease, pregnancy or lactation. The authors obtained PBMCs from roughly 9.7 ml of fresh peripheral blood. Using RNA transcripts as the source, TCR beta CDR3 regions were amplified. Primed by the HTBI set, a first-round RT-PCR was run on the TCR CDR3. TCRdb re-derived calls from the multiplex PCR reads in MiXCR, one entry per CDR3 protein. Of 550,000 to 600,000 distinct CDR3 sequences in the sample, around 17% were seen once. J was trimmed by 3 bases and V by 6 bases; bases with no gene match: 3. The CDR3 runs 12 residues. Germline V CDR1 and CDR2: SQVTM, ANQGSEA.

The chain joins TRBV29-1 to TRBJ2-7, with 9 bases fitting TRBD1. The sequenced material came from blood. The receptor's source is a woman aged 18-29 years with Graves' hyperthyroidism. The CDR3 region has the DNA TGCAGCGTCGAGACAGGGGGCTACGAGCAGTACTTC. This sequence encodes CSVETGGYEQYF.